This entry lists 13 T cell receptor beta chains sequenced from one sample in a study of chemoradiotherapy in HPV16-positive cancers. TCRdb's copy holds only in-frame clones and misses some; the assay was immunoSEQ multiplex PCR. The sample lists approximately 9,000 clones, 80% to 85% occurring once. The sample in question was blood, obtained from a patient who underwent chemoradiotherapy. Every receptor here comes from a human donor with HPV-associated anogenital cancer.

A single count supports this clone. The rearrangement links TRBV5-1 to TRBJ2-5; D remains unclear. The CDR3 consists of 13 residues. Trimming shortened V by 0 bases and J by 2 bases, and 5 bases separated the two germline ends. Germline CDR1 and CDR2: SGHRS and YFSETQ. The CDR3 spells CASSLVGQETQYF. CDR3 coding DNA: TGCGCCAGCAGCTTGGTGGGGCAAGAGACCCAGTACTTC. The variable domain in full, completed from reference TRBV5-1 and TRBJ2-5, reads KAGVTQTPRYLIKTRGQQVTLSCSPISGHRSVSWYQQTPGQGLQFLFEYFSETQRNKGNFPGRFSGRQFSNSRSEMNVSTLELGDSALYLCASSLVGQETQYFGPGTRLLVL.

The rearrangement joins TRBV7-2 to TRBJ1-2; D unresolved. Germline lookup yields CDR1 SGHTA and CDR2 FQGNSA. This CDR3 comprises 12 residues. Trimming shortened V by 1 base and J by 2 bases, and 2 bases separated the two germline ends. CDR3: CASSLENYGYTF. CDR3 DNA sequence: TGTGCCAGCAGCTTAGAGAACTATGGCTACACCTTC. The variable domain in full, with the rest retrieved from reference TRBV7-2 and TRBJ1-2, is GAGVSQSPSNKVTEKGKDVELRCDPISGHTALYWYRQSLGQGLEFLIYFQGNSAPDKSGLPSDRFSAERTGGSVSTLTIQRTQQEDSAVYLCASSLENYGYTFGSGTRLTVV.

Here the CDR3 DNA reads TGTGCCAGCTCCCCTATTCGCCCCTCTAACTATGGCTACACCTTC. The encoded protein is CASSPIRPSNYGYTF. The chain recombines TRBV18 with TRBJ1-2; no clear D gene. The V and J ends lost 6 bases and 0 bases respectively, with 14 bases between them. CDR1 and CDR2 (germline): KGHSH, LQKENI. The CDR3 covers 15 residues.

On this clone itself: Compared with germline, one end of the junction differs, possibly owing to a read error. The chain is built from TRBV18 and TRBJ1-3; D gene unclear. Per the germline V gene, CDR1 is KGHSH and CDR2 is LQKENI. The CDR3 is 15 residues long. The CDR3 reads CASSPTGSSENTIYF. The CDR3 nucleotides are TGTGCCAGCTCACCCACGGGGAGCTCTGAAAACACCATATATTTT.

The rearrangement links TRBV4-1 to TRBJ2-3; TRBD2 aligns across 14 bases. CDR1 MGHRA and CDR2 YSYEKL come from the germline V gene. There are 18 residues in the CDR3. The ends lost 4 bases at V and 0 bases at J; junction bases unmatched: 6. CDR3 nucleotide sequence: TGCGCCAGCAGCCCGGGACTAGCGGGGGACCGAAGCACAGATACGCAGTATTTT. Amino acid sequence: CASSPGLAGDRSTDTQYF.

The DNA of the CDR3 is TGTGCCAGCAGTCCCCGGAGGTTAGACACTGAAGCTTTCTTT. Protein: CASSPRRLDTEAFF. The rearrangement links TRBV6-1 to TRBJ1-1; D remains unclear. CDR1 and CDR2 from the germline V gene are MNHNS and SASEGT. This CDR3 has 14 residues. V lost 5 bases and J 3 bases, leaving 13 bases between the germline ends.

J is TRBJ1-3 and V is TRBV5-4, with D possibly being TRBD1 (6 bases). Germline CDR1 SGHNT, CDR2 YYREEE (reference sequence). The CDR3 extends over 16 amino acids. V lost 0 bases and J lost 0, with 10 bases in between. Here the CDR3 reads CASSLDKGDSGNTIYF. CDR3 nucleotide sequence: TGTGCCAGCAGCTTGGATAAGGGGGACTCTGGAAACACCATATATTTT.

The V gene is TRBV5-6, the J gene TRBJ1-2; D is unresolved. This CDR3 has 12 residues. Germline V gene lookup returns CDR1 SGHDT and CDR2 YYEEEE. V was trimmed by 1 base and J by 4 bases, leaving 5 bases between them. The CDR3 coding sequence is TGTGCCAGCAGCTTGAACACCTATGGCTACACCTTC. It is translated as CASSLNTYGYTF.

In DNA form, the CDR3 reads TGTGCCAGCAGCCCCGGGACAGTGACCTATCAGCCCCAGCATTTT. Translation: CASSPGTVTYQPQHF. The V call is TRBV6-6, the J call TRBJ1-5, with 7 nucleotides matching TRBD1. The germline gives CDR1 MNHNY, CDR2 SVGAGI (reference sequence). J was trimmed by 5 bases and V by 6 bases; bases with no gene match: 10. The CDR3 sequence is 15 residues long.

V and J are TRBV15 and TRBJ1-2; D is unresolved. Germline loops: CDR1 LNHNV, CDR2 YYDKDF (reference sequence). V lost 7 bases and J 6 bases, leaving 15 bases between the germline ends. This CDR3 is built from 13 residues. The CDR3 loop is CATTKDRADGYTF. The CDR3 bases are TGTGCCACCACCAAGGACCGAGCGGATGGCTACACCTTC.

The chain links TRBV2 to TRBJ2-1; no definite D call. Trimming cost V 6 bases and J 9 bases, with 18 bases left between them. Germline CDR1 is SNHLY and CDR2 is FYNNEI. There are 14 residues in the CDR3. The CDR3 region has the DNA TGTGCCAGCAGGTTTGGGCAGATTGGCAGTGAGCAGTTCTTC. This gives the protein CASRFGQIGSEQFF.

The chain couples TRBV6-4 to TRBJ1-1; D remains unclear. This CDR3 comprises 13 residues. The V end was cut by 5 bases, the J end by 2 bases, with 9 bases between. The germline V gene encodes CDR1 MRHNA and CDR2 SNTAGT. The CDR3 bases are TGTGCCAGCAGTATGACACAAAACACTGAAGCTTTCTTT. The encoded protein is CASSMTQNTEAFF.

CDR3 coding DNA: TGCGCCAGCAGCTTGGTCGGACAGGGGGCCGGGGAGCTGTTTTTT. It specifies CASSLVGQGAGELFF. The chain links TRBV5-1 to TRBJ2-2; TRBD1 matches 10 bases. This CDR3 is 15 amino acids long. J gave up 6 bases and V 0 bases, and 2 bases lay outside the gene matches. Germline V gene data show CDR1 as SGHRS and CDR2 as YFSETQ.